This TCR beta chain was recorded in a study of cytomegalovirus exposure and HLA in healthy donors. A word on this clone: Its antigen is as yet unknown.

This cohort consisted of healthy bone marrow donors. General study findings and limits: In an earlier analysis, about 87% or about 30%: the productive usage of most TCR beta V segments.

PCR used 60 Vbeta primers and 13 Jbeta primers. Assay: immunoSEQ multiplex PCR; the TCRdb copy retains only in-frame clones and omits some. The sample holds fewer than 200,000 clones, about 75% seen once. The length of the CDR3 is 14 residues. Trimming left V 7 bases short and J 2 bases short, with 14 bases between. Looked up from germline, CDR1 is MNHEY and CDR2 is SVGAGI. The chain uses TRBV6-5 and TRBJ1-1, with D unresolved. Sequencing was done on a sample of PBMCs. This TCR derives from a man between 18 and 35 years old in good health and CMV-seronegative. CDR3 protein: CASTTSPSNTEAFF. For the CDR3, the DNA is TGTGCCAGCACTACATCTCCTAGTAACACTGAAGCTTTCTTT.